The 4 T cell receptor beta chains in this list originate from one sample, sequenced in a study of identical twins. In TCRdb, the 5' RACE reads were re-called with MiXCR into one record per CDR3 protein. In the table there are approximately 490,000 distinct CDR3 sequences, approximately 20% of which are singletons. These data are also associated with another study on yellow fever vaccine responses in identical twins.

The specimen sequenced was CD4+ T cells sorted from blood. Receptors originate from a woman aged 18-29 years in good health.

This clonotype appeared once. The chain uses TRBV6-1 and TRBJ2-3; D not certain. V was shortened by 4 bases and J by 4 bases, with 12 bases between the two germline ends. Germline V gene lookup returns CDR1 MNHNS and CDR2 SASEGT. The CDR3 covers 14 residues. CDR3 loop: CASSALRQADTQYF. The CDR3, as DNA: TGTGCCAGCAGTGCCCTGAGGCAGGCAGATACGCAGTATTTT.

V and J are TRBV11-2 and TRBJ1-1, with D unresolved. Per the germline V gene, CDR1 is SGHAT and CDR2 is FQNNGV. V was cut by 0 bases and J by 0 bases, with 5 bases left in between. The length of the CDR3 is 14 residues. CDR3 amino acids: CASSLEAMNTEAFF. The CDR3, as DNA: TGTGCCAGCAGCTTAGAAGCAATGAACACTGAAGCTTTCTTT. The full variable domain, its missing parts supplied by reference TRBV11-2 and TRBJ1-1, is EAGVAQSPRYKIIEKRQSVAFWCNPISGHATLYWYQQILGQGPKLLIQFQNNGVVDDSQLPKDRFSAERLKGVDSTLKIQPAKLEDSAVYLCASSLEAMNTEAFFGQGTRLTVV.

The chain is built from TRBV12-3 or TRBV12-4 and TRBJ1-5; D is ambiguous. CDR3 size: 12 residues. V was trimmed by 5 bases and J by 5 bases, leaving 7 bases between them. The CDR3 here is CASSGPYQPQHF. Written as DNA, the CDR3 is TGTGCCAGCAGTGGTCCTTATCAGCCCCAGCATTTT.

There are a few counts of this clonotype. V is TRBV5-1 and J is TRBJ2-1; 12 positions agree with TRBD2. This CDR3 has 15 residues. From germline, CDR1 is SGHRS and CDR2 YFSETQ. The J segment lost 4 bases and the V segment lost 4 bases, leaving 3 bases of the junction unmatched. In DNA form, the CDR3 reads TGCGCCAGCAGCATAGGACTAGCGGGGTACAATGAGCAGTTCTTC. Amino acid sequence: CASSIGLAGYNEQFF.